This T cell receptor (beta chain) is from a study of CD8+CD57+ T cells in acquired aplastic anemia. Study as a whole: CD4+ and CD8+ cells, once sorted, gave DNA averaging roughly 3.4 ug.

Patients picked for sequencing had shown CD8+CD57+ cell expansion detected by flow cytometry. A severe acquired aplastic anemia diagnosis applied to all patients. General observations from the study: No significant difference in CD8+ Simpson's diversity was found between patients and controls. Common to patients and controls were roughly 30 CD8+ CDR3 sequences.

For CDR3 and TCR beta VDJ profiling, genomic DNA was the template used. A single record per CDR3 protein comes from TCRdb applying MiXCR to the reads. The data contain over 250,000 distinct CDR3 sequences, 50% to 65% of them singletons. Comment on this clonotype: The antigen remains undetermined.

Sequences were obtained from sorted CD4+, CD8+, or CD8+CD57+ T cells (not recorded which) from PBMCs. The receptor was isolated from a human donor with aplastic anemia.

The CDR3 sequence is CASSIGGERTEAFF. CDR3 nucleotides: TGTGCCAGTAGTATAGGGGGGGAGAGGACTGAAGCTTTCTTT. The chain joins TRBV19 to TRBJ1-1; TRBD1 is a possible D gene (5 bases). Trimming took 1 base from V and 5 from J, leaving 11 bases between them. The CDR3 length is 14 residues. CDR1 LNHDA and CDR2 SQIVND come from the germline V gene (reference sequence).